This entry is about one T cell receptor beta chain. Its antigen is currently unknown. These data come from a study of identifying expanded T cells in peripheral blood. General observations from the study: Over approximately two and four weeks, about 17 and 20 clones changed, versus approximately 1.2 between replicates. Variance in clone template counts between roughly two-week samples significantly increased with total template count across all healthy donors.

Libraries were prepared by immunoSEQ multiplex PCR; TCRdb keeps only in-frame clonotypes and omits some of them. The sample yields over 100,000 clones, about 88% seen once. During the collection period, no donor immune events like infections were recorded. This receptor was obtained from a person between 18 and 75 years old in good health. The sample was blood.

CDR3 region: CASKTEGLLTYYNEQFF. The DNA of the CDR3 is TGTGCCAGCAAAACAGAGGGACTACTCACCTACTACAATGAGCAGTTCTTC. The genes are TRBV25-1 and TRBJ2-1; 7 bases agree with TRBD2. V lost 7 bases, J lost 3 bases, and 15 bases stayed unmatched. The CDR3 is made up of 17 amino acids. Germline V gives CDR1 MGHDK, CDR2 SYGVNS.